This T cell receptor beta chain is from a study of blood T cell repertoires in COVID-19. This CDR3 has 13 residues. Trimming took off 1 base at V and 7 bases at J, with 7 bases between the two ends. Germline CDR1 PRHDT, CDR2 FYEKMQ (reference sequence). Clones were read by immunoSEQ multiplex PCR, and TCRdb kept only the in-frame ones, dropping some. Of approximately 130,000 clones in the sample, roughly 87% were seen once. Clinical history reported by participants formed the basis on which cohorts were assigned. The J gene is TRBJ1-4, the V gene TRBV13; the D is unclear. Sequenced input: PBMCs or T cells enriched from blood (not recorded which). The TCR originated in a man aged 25-45 years who had recovered from COVID-19. Here the CDR3 DNA reads TGTGCCAGCAGCTTAGCGGGGAGTGAAAAACTGTTTTTT. It codes for CASSLAGSEKLFF.